The 10 T cell receptor beta chains below come from one sample, sequenced in a study of blood T cell repertoires in COVID-19. TCRdb's table, derived via immunoSEQ multiplex PCR, lists solely in-frame clones and lacks some. This table holds hundreds of thousands of clones, 70% to 90% found once. Sequencing used peripheral blood. These receptors all come from a woman in her 40s who had recovered from COVID-19.

The chain uses TRBV2 and TRBJ2-1, with TRBD2 matching 16 bases. CDR3 size: 15 residues. The ends lost 6 bases at V and 10 bases at J; junction bases unmatched: 6. Germline V gene data show CDR1 as SNHLY and CDR2 as FYNNEI. CDR3 sequence: CASSGTSGRAEEQFF. CDR3 in DNA: TGTGCCAGCAGCGGGACTAGCGGGAGGGCCGAGGAGCAGTTCTTC.

The chain joins TRBV10-3 to TRBJ2-7, with a weak D call TRBD1 (5 bases). CDR1 is ENHRY, CDR2 SYGVKD, per germline. V was clipped by 2 bases and J by 4 bases, with 12 bases between them. The CDR3 spans 14 residues. The CDR3 protein is CAISEPRTPYEQYV. The CDR3 coding sequence is TGTGCCATCAGTGAGCCCAGGACACCGTACGAGCAGTACGTC.

The chain has TRBV28 and TRBJ2-6; 15 nucleotides agree with TRBD2. With 6 bases clipped from V and 3 bases from J, the junction kept 12 bases outside the gene matches. This CDR3 spans 20 amino acids. Per germline, CDR1 MDHEN and CDR2 SYDVKM. The CDR3 DNA follows: TGTGCCAGCAGCCCCCCCGGACTAGCGGGAGGGCGGGGTGGGGCCAACGTCCTGACTTTC. Translation gives CASSPPGLAGGRGGANVLTF.

This chain uses TRBV5-1 with TRBJ2-2, with 7 bases matching TRBD2. With V trimmed by 0 bases and J by 6 bases, 5 bases remained unmatched. The CDR3 length is 15 residues. Per germline, CDR1 SGHRS and CDR2 YFSETQ. Here the CDR3 reads CASSLERGGAGELFF. In nucleotides, the CDR3 is TGCGCCAGCAGCTTGGAGCGGGGAGGGGCCGGGGAGCTGTTTTTT.

The chain carries TRBV10-3 and TRBJ2-2; weak D call: TRBD1 (5 bases). The germline V gene has CDR1 ENHRY and CDR2 SYGVKD. There are 14 residues in the CDR3. V lost 10 bases to trimming and J lost 4 bases, with 16 bases between them. This CDR3 is CATWSRVGTGELFF. The CDR3 DNA follows: TGTGCCACTTGGTCCAGGGTAGGCACCGGGGAGCTGTTTTTT.

The chain uses TRBV6-4 and TRBJ1-2; D gene ambiguous. Germline CDR1 MRHNA, CDR2 SNTAGT. There are 14 residues in the CDR3. Trimming pared 7 bases from V and 4 bases from J, leaving 16 bases between. Here the CDR3 DNA reads TGTGCCAGCACGCCGGAGGGCGGATCCTATGGCTACACCTTC. Translating gives CASTPEGGSYGYTF.

The chain is built from TRBV15 and TRBJ1-1; possibly TRBD1 for D (5 bases). The ends were cut back, 5 bases at V and 0 bases at J, with 16 bases in the middle. Germline CDR1 and CDR2: LNHNV and YYDKDF (reference sequence). The CDR3 has 16 amino acids. For the CDR3, the DNA is TGTGCCACCAGCCCTCGGGGGGGTCGGATGAACACTGAAGCTTTCTTT. It encodes CATSPRGGRMNTEAFF.

This chain uses TRBV19 with TRBJ2-3; TRBD2 matches 13 bases. Per germline, CDR1 LNHDA and CDR2 SQIVND (reference sequence). Trimming removed 5 bases from V and 1 base from J; junction bases left unmatched: 9. CDR3 size: 18 residues. The CDR3 reads CASSPGTSGTRRTDTQYF. Written as DNA, the CDR3 is TGTGCCAGTAGTCCCGGGACTAGCGGGACTCGCCGCACAGATACGCAGTATTTT.

This rearrangement joins TRBV19 to TRBJ2-7; the match to TRBD2 covers 7 bases. The CDR3 is 14 residues long. The germline gives CDR1 LNHDA, CDR2 SQIVND (reference sequence). Trimming at V came to 4 bases and at J to 4 bases, leaving 7 bases not matched to a gene. CDR3 nucleotide sequence: TGTGCCAGTAGTAACTCAGGGCGGGGGTACGAGCAGTACTTC. The encoded protein is CASSNSGRGYEQYF. Variable domain in full (rest from reference TRBV19 and TRBJ2-7): DGGITQSPKYLFRKEGQNVTLSCEQNLNHDAMYWYRQDPGQGLRLIYYSQIVNDFQKGDIAEGYSVSREKKESFPLTVTSAQKNPTAFYLCASSNSGRGYEQYFGPGTRLTVT.

A word on this clone: Other DNA sequences within the sample encode an identical CDR3. CDR3 residues: CASSLEASGYNEQFF. CDR3 coding DNA: TGCGCCAGCAGCTTGGAGGCTAGCGGATACAATGAGCAGTTCTTC. This chain uses TRBV5-1 with TRBJ2-1; 7 positions match TRBD2. V shed 0 bases and J 4 bases; nucleotides not matched to a gene: 4. The CDR3 has 15 residues. Germline assignment: CDR1 SGHRS and CDR2 YFSETQ. Combining the CDR3 with reference TRBV5-1 and TRBJ2-1 gives the whole variable domain KAGVTQTPRYLIKTRGQQVTLSCSPISGHRSVSWYQQTPGQGLQFLFEYFSETQRNKGNFPGRFSGRQFSNSRSEMNVSTLELGDSALYLCASSLEASGYNEQFFGPGTRLTVL.